Presented here are 12 T cell receptor beta chains from one specimen sequenced in a study of T cell responses to AZD1222 COVID-19 vaccine. Assay used: immunoSEQ multiplex PCR; TCRdb lists only in-frame clones, some missing. The table records over 120,000 clones, about 82% of them present only once. The sample consisted of peripheral blood, taken 28 days after the second AZD1222 dose. Receptors originate from an adult who received the AZD1222 COVID-19 vaccine.

This clone was recorded a few times. This sequence joins TRBV6-2 or TRBV6-3 and TRBJ2-5, with D possibly matching TRBD1 (6 bases). CDR3 length equals 14 residues. The V end lost 2 bases, the J end lost 1 base, and 8 bases lay between the germline ends. From germline, CDR1 is MNHEY and CDR2 SVGEGT. The CDR3 loop reads CASSYTGPQETQYF. The CDR3, as DNA: TGTGCCAGCAGTTACACAGGGCCCCAAGAGACCCAGTACTTC.

This clone has only one observation. This chain's CDR3 is CASMPGTATNEKLFF. The CDR3 DNA follows: TGTGCCAGCATGCCTGGTACGGCAACTAATGAAAAACTGTTTTTT. The rearrangement links TRBV6-5 to TRBJ1-4; D remains unclear. Germline values: CDR1 MNHEY, CDR2 SVGAGI. V lost 7 bases and J lost 0, with 12 bases in between. CDR3 length equals 15 residues.

The rearrangement uses TRBV4-1 and TRBJ1-6; D might be TRBD1 (5 bases). Trimming stripped 0 bases from V and 7 bases from J, with 7 bases between. This CDR3 spans 14 amino acids. The germline V gene encodes CDR1 MGHRA and CDR2 YSYEKL. The CDR3 here is CASSQDEGNSPLHF. The CDR3 DNA is TGCGCCAGCAGCCAAGATGAGGGGAATTCACCCCTCCACTTT.

The genes are TRBV5-5 and TRBJ1-3; possibly TRBD1 for D (5 bases). The CDR3 is 13 amino acids. Trimming took 4 bases from V and 4 from J, leaving 9 bases between them. Germline CDR1 SGHKS, CDR2 YYEKEE (reference sequence). CDR3 DNA: TGTGCCAGCAGCCGGGACGTCGGAAACACCATATATTTT. It encodes CASSRDVGNTIYF.

The CDR3 DNA reads TGCGCCAGCAGTCGAGCTATGGCGGGCATGACGCCCGGGGAGCTGTTTTTT. Translating it yields CASSRAMAGMTPGELFF. The chain couples TRBV4-1 to TRBJ2-2, with D possibly TRBD2 on 5 matching bases. Between the trimmed V and J ends, which lost 6 bases and 6 bases, there was a span of 23 bases. This CDR3 is built from 17 residues. CDR1 is MGHRA, CDR2 YSYEKL, per germline.

V gene TRBV5-1 combines with J gene TRBJ1-2; 7 bases agree with TRBD1. CDR3 length: 15 amino acids. The germline gives CDR1 SGHRS, CDR2 YFSETQ. The junction had 10 bases not matched to a gene; V was cut back by 4 bases and J by 4 bases. DNA of the CDR3: TGCGCCAGCAGCCTTGGGACAGATTCATCCTATGGCTACACCTTC. As protein: CASSLGTDSSYGYTF.

This chain links TRBV4-2 with TRBJ2-7, with D unresolved. The germline V gene encodes CDR1 LGHNA and CDR2 YNFKEQ. The CDR3 loop spans 17 amino acids. V shed 0 bases and J shed 7 bases, with 22 bases lying between them. This CDR3 reads CASSQDVQSSRLKEQYF. The CDR3 DNA is TGTGCCAGCAGCCAAGATGTTCAGTCCTCCCGCCTCAAAGAGCAGTACTTC.

The chain recombines TRBV19 with TRBJ1-5; tentative D call: TRBD1 (6 bases). Trimming cost V 7 bases and J 4 bases, with 20 bases left between them. The CDR3 covers 16 residues. CDR1 is LNHDA, CDR2 SQIVND, per germline (reference sequence). The CDR3 region has the DNA TGTGCCAGTACCCTCGAGGGGGTCAATTGGAATCAGCCCCAGCATTTT. This encodes CASTLEGVNWNQPQHF.

The chain combines TRBV28 with TRBJ2-7; TRBD1 matches at 7 bases. J was trimmed by 1 base and V by 7 bases; bases with no gene match: 7. CDR1 is MDHEN and CDR2 is SYDVKM in the germline V gene. The CDR3 sequence is 14 residues long. CDR3 nucleotide sequence: TGTGCCAGCACTATGGACAGGCCTTCCTACGAGCAGTACTTC. Protein sequence: CASTMDRPSYEQYF.

The table lists this clone with a few counts. V gene TRBV7-6 combines with J gene TRBJ1-5, with TRBD1 as a possible D gene (5 bases). Trimming cost V 5 bases and J 5 bases, with 13 bases left between them. There are 14 residues in the CDR3. CDR1 SGHVS and CDR2 FNYEAQ come from the germline V gene. The CDR3 sequence is CASSRDGRDQPQHF. In nucleotides, the CDR3 is TGTGCCAGCAGCAGGGACGGCCGAGATCAGCCCCAGCATTTT.

This chain links TRBV7-8 with TRBJ1-2; no reliable D call. The CDR3 extends over 13 amino acids. The ends were cut back, 3 bases at V and 8 bases at J, with 13 bases in the middle. The germline V gene encodes CDR1 SGHVS and CDR2 FQNEAQ. The CDR3 region is CASSFPEVRGYTF. CDR3 bases: TGTGCCAGCAGCTTCCCGGAGGTCAGGGGCTACACCTTC.

V gene TRBV2 combines with J gene TRBJ1-6; D might be TRBD1 (5 bases). CDR3 length: 13 residues. Germline V gene lookup returns CDR1 SNHLY and CDR2 FYNNEI. Between the trimmed V and J ends, which lost 4 bases and 10 bases, there was a span of 11 bases. The DNA for the CDR3 is TGTGCCAGCAGTGTGGGGGGGAAATCACCCCTCCACTTT. Protein: CASSVGGKSPLHF. Full variable domain (outside the CDR3, taken from reference TRBV2 and TRBJ1-6): EPEVTQTPSHQVTQMGQEVILRCVPISNHLYFYWYRQILGQKVEFLVSFYNNEISEKSEIFDDQFSVERPDGSNFTLKIRSTKLEDSAMYFCASSVGGKSPLHFGNGTRLTVT.